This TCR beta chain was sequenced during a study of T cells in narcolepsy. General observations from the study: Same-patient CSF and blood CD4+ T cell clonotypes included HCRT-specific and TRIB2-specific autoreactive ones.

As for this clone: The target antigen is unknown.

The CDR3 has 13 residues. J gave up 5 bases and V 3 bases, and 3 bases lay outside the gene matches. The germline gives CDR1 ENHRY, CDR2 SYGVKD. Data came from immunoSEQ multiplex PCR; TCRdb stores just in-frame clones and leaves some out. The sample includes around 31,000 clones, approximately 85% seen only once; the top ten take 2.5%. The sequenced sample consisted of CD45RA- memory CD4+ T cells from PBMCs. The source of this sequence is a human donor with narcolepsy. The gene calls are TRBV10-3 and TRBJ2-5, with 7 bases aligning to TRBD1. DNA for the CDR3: TGTGCCATCAGTGAACTCAGGGGGGAGACCCAGTACTTC. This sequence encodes CAISELRGETQYF.